Shown below are 21 T cell receptor beta chains from a single sample sequenced in a study of breast tumors, draining lymph nodes, adjacent tissues. In TCRdb, the multiplex PCR reads were re-called with MiXCR into one record per CDR3 protein. The sample has approximately 200,000 distinct CDR3 sequences; around 29% are singletons. Breast cancer patients provided tissue from their axillary draining lymph nodes. The sequencing sample was made of axillary lymph node tissue. These receptors were collected from a female donor with breast cancer. Some clones in this sample may be carry-over from other donors' samples.

This clonotype was seen repeatedly, ten times or more. Given a much more abundant clone one base away, this may be a read error. The chain combines TRBV20-1 with TRBJ1-2; D not certain. Germline V CDR1 and CDR2: DFQATT, SNEGSKA (reference sequence). CDR3 length equals 12 residues. The CDR3 sequence is CGASGWGYGYTF. The CDR3, as DNA: TGCGGTGCCTCAGGATGGGGCTATGGCTACACCTTC.

This clonotype has a count of ten or more. The junction departs from the called germline gene at one end, perhaps through a read error. The chain combines TRBV7-8 with TRBJ2-5; D is possibly TRBD1 (8 bases). This CDR3 spans 17 amino acids. In germline, CDR1 is SGHVS, CDR2 FQNEAQ. CDR3 sequence reads: CASSFGGDRPIQEPQYF. The CDR3 DNA sequence: TGTGCCAGCAGCTTTGGGGGGGACAGGCCGATTCAAGAGCCCCAGTACTTC. Full variable domain (remainder filled in from reference TRBV7-8 and TRBJ2-5): GAGVSQSPRYKVAKRGQDVALRCDPISGHVSLFWYQQALGQGPEFLTYFQNEAQLDKSGLPSDRFFAERPEGSVSTLKIQRTQQEDSAVYLCASSFGGDRPIQEPQYFGPGTRLLVL.

V gene TRBV28 combines with J gene TRBJ1-1; TRBD1 matches 9 bases. The V segment lost 8 bases and the J segment 4 bases; nucleotides outside the gene matches: 8. CDR3 length equals 14 residues. Germline CDR1 reads MDHEN; CDR2 reads SYDVKM. The CDR3 DNA reads TGTGCCAGCTGGGGGACAGGGAGGGGCACTGAAGCTTTCTTT. Its protein product is CASWGTGRGTEAFF.

This chain joins TRBV7-3 and TRBJ1-2; D is undetermined. Germline lookup yields CDR1 SGHTA and CDR2 FQGTGA. The CDR3 consists of 16 residues. The V gene lost 6 bases and the J gene lost 8 bases, with 25 bases spanning the gap. The CDR3 DNA is TGTGCCAGCAGTTATCATTGGGAGGACCCCCGTCGAGGCTACACCTTC. This sequence encodes CASSYHWEDPRRGYTF.

Here the CDR3 DNA reads TGCGCCAGCAGTGGCCGGGTAGGCTACGAGCAGTACTTC. Amino acid sequence: CASSGRVGYEQYF. The rearrangement links TRBV10-1 to TRBJ2-7; D unclear. The germline V gene has CDR1 WNHNN and CDR2 SYGVQD (reference sequence). Trimming cost V 4 bases and J 3 bases, with 10 bases left between them. The CDR3 has 13 amino acids.

CDR3 loop: CASSLGWGKQYF. The CDR3 nucleotides read TGTGCCAGCAGCTTAGGGTGGGGCAAGCAGTACTTC. This chain uses TRBV7-6 with TRBJ2-7; tentatively, D is TRBD1 (5 bases). Germline V gene data show CDR1 as SGHVS and CDR2 as FNYEAQ. The CDR3 runs 12 residues. The germline V and J ends were trimmed by 1 base and 8 bases, with 9 bases remaining between them.

This clonotype was observed many times. This chain joins TRBV18 and TRBJ2-7; 11 bases fit TRBD1. Trimming removed 2 bases from V and 5 bases from J; junction bases left unmatched: 5. The CDR3 consists of 15 residues. CDR1 and CDR2 (germline): KGHSH, LQKENI. CDR3 nucleotide sequence: TGTGCCAGCTCACCAAAGGACAGGGGGCTCAACGAGCAGTACTTC. Its protein is CASSPKDRGLNEQYF.

This chain links TRBV6-5 with TRBJ1-6; D is unresolved. The ends were cut back, 5 bases at V and 11 bases at J, with 19 bases in the middle. The CDR3 has 15 amino acids. The germline V gene has CDR1 MNHEY and CDR2 SVGAGI. CDR3 loop: CASSSYRSGRAPLHF. In nucleotides, the CDR3 is TGTGCCAGCAGTAGCTACCGAAGCGGGAGGGCACCCCTCCACTTT.

V gene TRBV5-1 combines with J gene TRBJ2-2; 7 positions agree with TRBD2. J gave up 6 bases and V 10 bases, and 9 bases lay outside the gene matches. Germline V lookup: CDR1 SGHRS, CDR2 YFSETQ. The CDR3 is 13 amino acids. The CDR3 DNA sequence: TGCGCCGGCCGGGACCGGGGGGCCGGGGAGCTGTTTTTT. Translation: CAGRDRGAGELFF. The variable domain in full, completed from reference TRBV5-1 and TRBJ2-2, reads KAGVTQTPRYLIKTRGQQVTLSCSPISGHRSVSWYQQTPGQGLQFLFEYFSETQRNKGNFPGRFSGRQFSNSRSEMNVSTLELGDSALYLCAGRDRGAGELFFGEGSRLTVL.

The CDR3 here is CASSVALGLTF. The CDR3, as DNA: TGTGCCAGCAGCGTAGCCCTCGGCCTGACTTTC. V is TRBV9 and J is TRBJ2-6; D remains unclear. The CDR3 runs 11 residues. Trimming cost V 0 bases and J 15 bases, with 7 bases left between them. CDR1 is SGDLS, CDR2 YYNGEE, per germline.

This clonotype was seen only a few times. The J gene is TRBJ1-5, the V gene TRBV6-2 or TRBV6-3; D is unresolved. There are 14 residues in the CDR3. Trimming pared 2 bases from V and 0 bases from J, leaving 5 bases between. Germline loops: CDR1 MNHEY, CDR2 SVGEGT. This chain's CDR3 is CASSYTDSNQPQHF. CDR3 bases: TGTGCCAGCAGTTACACAGATAGCAATCAGCCCCAGCATTTT.

On this clonotype itself: The junction departs from the called germline gene at one end, perhaps through a read error. J is TRBJ2-2 and V is TRBV7-3; D is perhaps TRBD2 (6 bases). The CDR3 totals 12 residues. CDR1 SGHTA and CDR2 FQGTGA come from the germline V gene. The CDR3 bases are TGTGCCGGCAGCATTAGCGGCGGGGAGCTGCTTTTT. Protein: CAGSISGGELLF. Filled out from reference TRBV7-3 and TRBJ2-2, the complete variable domain reads GAGVSQTPSNKVTEKGKYVELRCDPISGHTALYWYRQSLGQGPEFLIYFQGTGAADDSGLPNDRFFAVRPEGSVSTLKIQRTERGDSAVYLCAGSISGGELLFGEGSRLTVL.

The CDR3 nucleotides are TGTGCCAGCAGTCAAGGGGGCATGGAGACCCAGTACTTC. It encodes CASSQGGMETQYF. V and J are TRBV7-9 and TRBJ2-5; the match to TRBD1 covers 7 bases. V dropped 6 bases and J dropped 5; count of bases not matched to a gene: 6. There are 13 residues in the CDR3. Germline V gene sequence: CDR1 SEHNR, CDR2 FQNEAQ (reference sequence).

This sequence joins TRBV20-1 and TRBJ2-1; 9 bases are a match to TRBD2. The CDR3 has 15 amino acids. Trimming at V came to 6 bases and at J to 3 bases, leaving 9 bases not matched to a gene. Germline V gene data show CDR1 as DFQATT and CDR2 as SNEGSKA (reference sequence). CDR3 residues: CSATMTSGDYNEQFF. CDR3 DNA: TGCAGTGCAACTATGACTAGCGGAGACTACAATGAGCAGTTCTTC.

This clonotype came up once. The conserved phenylalanine or tryptophan is not found at the CDR3 terminus, so this likely reflects a read error. The DNA is omitted, as the CDR3 cannot be located on it reliably, and the CDR3 follows TCRdb's listing. This rearrangement joins TRBV5-1 to TRBJ2-3; the table's TRBD1 call for D was not verified on the DNA. Both ends counted, the CDR3 spans 11 residues. Germline V gene data show CDR1 as SGHRS and CDR2 as YFSETQ. The CDR3 sequence: CASNPGTGTDV.

This clonotype was picked up many times. This rearrangement joins TRBV12-3 or TRBV12-4 to TRBJ2-6; D unresolved. This CDR3 has 17 residues. V lost 5 bases and J lost 0, with 14 bases in between. The CDR3 sequence is CASSHRTANSGANVLTF. CDR3 nucleotides: TGTGCCAGCAGTCATAGGACGGCTAACTCTGGGGCCAACGTCCTGACTTTC.

V usage is TRBV30 and J usage is TRBJ2-7, with 10 nucleotides matching TRBD2. The CDR3 covers 11 residues. With 4 bases clipped from V and 6 bases from J, the junction kept 0 bases outside the gene matches. The germline V gene has CDR1 GTSNPN and CDR2 SVGIG (reference sequence). The DNA for the CDR3 is TGTGCCTGGACTAGCGGGAGCGAGCAGTACTTC. Protein product: CAWTSGSEQYF.

This clonotype came up many times. The CDR3 bases are TGTGCCAGCAGTGAATACAGCAGGCACTACGAGCAGTACTTC. Translating it yields CASSEYSRHYEQYF. This chain uses TRBV6-1 with TRBJ2-7; unclear D gene. The ends were cut back, 2 bases at V and 3 bases at J, with 11 bases in the middle. The CDR3 consists of 14 residues. The V gene's germline CDR1 is MNHNS and CDR2 SASEGT.

This clonotype qualifies as medium-sized (0.01 to 0.1%). This rearrangement joins TRBV19 to TRBJ2-3; D is uncertain. CDR1 and CDR2 (germline): LNHDA, SQIVND (reference sequence). The CDR3 contains 12 residues. Trimming shortened V by 5 bases and J by 2 bases, and 5 bases separated the two germline ends. The CDR3 bases are TGTGCCAGTAGTCCATACACAGATACGCAGTATTTT. It yields the protein CASSPYTDTQYF.

Ten or more counts support this clonotype. The chain employs TRBV2 and TRBJ2-3; no clear D. The CDR3 length is 11 residues. In germline, CDR1 is SNHLY, CDR2 FYNNEI. Trimming pared 9 bases from V and 6 bases from J, leaving 10 bases between. The CDR3 sequence is CARGVWDTQYF. CDR3 DNA: TGTGCCAGGGGTGTGTGGGATACGCAGTATTTT.

With regard to this clonotype: Germline is not matched at one junction end, which may reflect a read error. V and J are TRBV19 and TRBJ2-3; 8 bases line up with TRBD1. Germline lookup yields CDR1 LNHDA and CDR2 SQIVND (reference sequence). This CDR3 has 17 amino acids. The CDR3 DNA sequence: TGTGCCAGTAGTGGCAACCCAGGACAGGGAGGCACAGATACACAGTATTTT. As protein: CASSGNPGQGGTDTQYF.